Listed below are T cell receptor beta chains from one sample, sequenced in a study of T cells after yellow fever vaccination. TCRdb used MiXCR to reprocess the 5' RACE reads, holding one entry per CDR3 protein. The table shows about 300,000 distinct CDR3 sequences, with 6.5% to 8.5% occurring only once. Sequences were derived from PBMCs, sampled roughly 45 days after the first yellow fever vaccination. These receptor sequences come from a man aged 18 to 29 who received the YFV17D yellow fever vaccine. CDR3s include the opening cysteine and the closing phenylalanine or tryptophan. Fields, in order: J gene, D gene, clone size, V gene, CDR3 DNA, CDR3 protein. The D gene is left open where the match is weak. Size is omitted from some rows. Given values are once, few, many or a class for expanded clones.

J: TRBJ2-2
D: NA
size: few
V: TRBV3-1
DNA: TGTGCCAGCAGCCAACATCCAGGCCCCCGGGGCGGGGAGCTGTTTTTT
CDR3: CASSQHPGPRGGELFF

J: TRBJ1-6
D: NA
size: NA
V: TRBV20-1
DNA: TGCAGTGCAGTCGGTCGGGCAGTAAATAATTCACCCCTCCACTTT
CDR3: CSAVGRAVNNSPLHF

J: TRBJ1-1
D: TRBD1
size: many
V: TRBV18
DNA: TGTGCCAGCTCTTACTATCCCCAGGGGGCGACGGAGAACACTGAAGCTTTCTTT
CDR3: CASSYYPQGATENTEAFF

J: TRBJ2-5
D: TRBD2
size: many
V: TRBV5-1
DNA: TGCGCCAGCAGTCTCACGGGACTAGCGGAAGTACAAGAGACCCAGTACTTC
CDR3: CASSLTGLAEVQETQYF

J: TRBJ2-2
D: NA
size: many
V: TRBV7-2
DNA: TGTGCCAGCAGCTTAAGTATGAACACCGGGGAGCTGTTTTTT
CDR3: CASSLSMNTGELFF

J: TRBJ2-1
D: NA
size: few
V: TRBV27
DNA: TGTGCCAGCAGTTTTTTTGGGGGCGGTGAGCAGTTCTTC
CDR3: CASSFFGGGEQFF

J: TRBJ2-1
D: NA
size: NA
V: TRBV20-1
DNA: TGCAGTGCAGGGGGGCCTTTCGACAATGAGCAGTTCTTC
CDR3: CSAGGPFDNEQFF

J: TRBJ1-4
D: NA
size: few
V: TRBV5-1
DNA: TGCGCCAGCAGCTTGGGGGACACTCTTAATGAAAAACTGTTTTTT
CDR3: CASSLGDTLNEKLFF

J: TRBJ2-2
D: NA
size: NA
V: TRBV19
DNA: TGTGCCAGTATCGCGGGCCGGAACACCGGGGAGCTGTTTTTT
CDR3: CASIAGRNTGELFF

J: TRBJ2-7
D: TRBD1
size: few
V: TRBV20-1
DNA: TGCAGTGCTAGACCCGGGACAGGGACTTACGAGCAGTACTTC
CDR3: CSARPGTGTYEQYF

J: TRBJ2-2
D: NA
size: many
V: TRBV10-3
DNA: TGTGCCTCCAACCCATACGCGAACACCGGGGAGCTGTTTTTT
CDR3: CASNPYANTGELFF

J: TRBJ2-2
D: NA
size: many
V: TRBV7-2
DNA: TGTGCCAGCAGCTTCACGAACACCGGGGAGCTGTTTTTT
CDR3: CASSFTNTGELFF

J: TRBJ2-3
D: NA
size: NA
V: TRBV4-1
DNA: TGCGCCAGCAGCCCCCGACAACAGGGTTTGGCAGATACGCAGTATTTT
CDR3: CASSPRQQGLADTQYF

J: TRBJ2-1
D: TRBD2
size: many
V: TRBV28
DNA: TGTGCCAGCAGTCCCCATAGCGGGGGGGCTTACAATGAGCAGTTCTTC
CDR3: CASSPHSGGAYNEQFF

J: TRBJ1-3
D: NA
size: few
V: TRBV12-3/TRBV12-4
DNA: TGTGCCAGCAGTTTGCGGGAGGAGGACTCTGGAAACACCATATATTTT
CDR3: CASSLREEDSGNTIYF

J: TRBJ2-6
D: NA
size: NA
V: TRBV21-1
DNA: TGTGCCAGCAGCAAACAGTTCTCTGGGGCCAACGTCCTGACTTTC
CDR3: CASSKQFSGANVLTF

J: TRBJ2-2
D: TRBD1
size: few
V: TRBV6-1
DNA: TGTGCCAGCACCTCAGGGGGCACGAACACCGGGGAGCTGTTTTTT
CDR3: CASTSGGTNTGELFF

J: TRBJ2-1
D: TRBD1
size: many
V: TRBV29-1
DNA: TGCAGCGTTGAAGTGATTGGACAGGGGCCAAATGATGAGCAGTTCTTC
CDR3: CSVEVIGQGPNDEQFF

J: TRBJ2-1
D: NA
size: many
V: TRBV5-4
DNA: TGTGCCAGCAGCTCCGGTCTGGTCAATGAGCAGTTCTTC
CDR3: CASSSGLVNEQFF

J: TRBJ1-2
D: NA
size: few
V: TRBV27
DNA: TGTGCCAGCCGGGGTCGGGGGCGAGGCTACACCTTC
CDR3: CASRGRGRGYTF

J: TRBJ1-1
D: NA
size: many
V: TRBV7-2
DNA: TGTGCCAGCAGCTTATATGGCACTGAAGCTTTCTTT
CDR3: CASSLYGTEAFF

J: TRBJ2-1
D: NA
size: NA
V: TRBV7-9
DNA: TGTGCCAGCCTCGGGACGTCTTACAATGAGCAGTTCTTC
CDR3: CASLGTSYNEQFF

J: TRBJ2-7
D: NA
size: few
V: TRBV27
DNA: TGTGCCAGCAGTTTAATAGGCTCCTACGAGCAGTACTTC
CDR3: CASSLIGSYEQYF

J: TRBJ1-1
D: TRBD1
size: NA
V: TRBV7-3
DNA: TGTGCCAGCAGCTCAACAGGGGGATACGCTGAAGCTTTCTTT
CDR3: CASSSTGGYAEAFF

J: TRBJ1-5
D: TRBD1
size: few
V: TRBV7-2
DNA: TGTGCCAGCAGCTTAAGGACAGGGAGGAATCATCAGCCCCAGCATTTT
CDR3: CASSLRTGRNHQPQHF

J: TRBJ2-3
D: TRBD2
size: many
V: TRBV12-3/TRBV12-4
DNA: TGTGCCAGCAGTTTAAGGCTAGCGGGGGGTGGGGATACGCAGTATTTT
CDR3: CASSLRLAGGGDTQYF

J: TRBJ2-3
D: NA
size: few
V: TRBV15
DNA: TGTGCCACCAGCAGAGCCGATACTTCTAGCACAGATACGCAGTATTTT
CDR3: CATSRADTSSTDTQYF